Listed below are T cell receptor beta chains from one sample, sequenced in a study of T cell responses to AZD1222 COVID-19 vaccine. The repertoire was sequenced with immunoSEQ multiplex PCR; TCRdb's copy has only in-frame clones and lacks some. The sample records roughly 150,000 clones, around 90% being singletons. This sample comprised peripheral blood, obtained on day 0 of AZD1222 vaccination. The origin of the receptors is an adult in good health. CDR3s include the opening cysteine and the closing phenylalanine or tryptophan. D genes are given only for firm matches. Clone size is stated in some rows and not others, as once, few, many or a class when expanded.

CDR3aa: CATLPGGEWSTEAFF; CDR3nt: TGTGCTACACTTCCCGGGGGAGAATGGAGCACTGAAGCTTTCTTT; j_gene: TRBJ1-1; d_gene: NA; v_gene: TRBV19; abundance: NA
CDR3aa: CASSLTPSYEAFF; CDR3nt: TGTGCCAGCAGCCTGACACCAAGCTATGAAGCTTTCTTT; j_gene: TRBJ1-1; d_gene: NA; v_gene: TRBV3-1/TRBV3-2; abundance: NA
CDR3aa: CASSHLDTGELFF; CDR3nt: TGTGCCAGCAGCCACCTGGACACCGGGGAGCTGTTTTTT; j_gene: TRBJ2-2; d_gene: NA; v_gene: TRBV3-1/TRBV3-2; abundance: NA
CDR3aa: CASSQRENSGNTIYF; CDR3nt: TGTGCCAGCAGCCAAAGGGAAAACTCTGGAAACACCATATATTTT; j_gene: TRBJ1-3; d_gene: NA; v_gene: TRBV7-9; abundance: NA
CDR3aa: CASSLEGFGSYNEQFF; CDR3nt: TGTGCCAGCAGCTTAGAAGGGTTCGGCTCCTACAATGAGCAGTTCTTC; j_gene: TRBJ2-1; d_gene: NA; v_gene: TRBV11-3; abundance: NA
CDR3aa: CASSPDRGYGYTF; CDR3nt: TGCGCCAGCAGCCCGGACAGGGGGTATGGCTACACCTTC; j_gene: TRBJ1-2; d_gene: TRBD1; v_gene: TRBV5-1; abundance: NA
CDR3aa: CASSLGTTAANEQFF; CDR3nt: TGTGCCAGCAGCTTGGGGACCACCGCAGCCAATGAGCAGTTCTTC; j_gene: TRBJ2-1; d_gene: NA; v_gene: TRBV5-4; abundance: NA
CDR3aa: CASSTGTGGPYSNQPQHF; CDR3nt: TGTGCCAGCAGCACCGGGACAGGGGGCCCATATAGCAATCAGCCCCAGCATTTT; j_gene: TRBJ1-5; d_gene: TRBD1; v_gene: TRBV7-2; abundance: NA
CDR3aa: CASSFRDGANTGELFF; CDR3nt: TGTGCCAGCAGCTTCCGGGACGGCGCGAACACCGGGGAGCTGTTTTTT; j_gene: TRBJ2-2; d_gene: NA; v_gene: TRBV9; abundance: NA
CDR3aa: CASSLDRAPNYGYTF; CDR3nt: TGTGCCAGCAGCTTGGACAGGGCCCCTAACTATGGCTACACCTTC; j_gene: TRBJ1-2; d_gene: TRBD1; v_gene: TRBV7-2; abundance: NA
CDR3aa: CASSSGGPTNEKLFF; CDR3nt: TGTGCCAGCAGTTCAGGGGGCCCAACTAATGAAAAACTGTTTTTT; j_gene: TRBJ1-4; d_gene: TRBD1; v_gene: TRBV28; abundance: once
CDR3aa: CASSRTGQMNTEAFF; CDR3nt: TGTGCCAGCAGTAGGACGGGACAAATGAACACTGAAGCTTTCTTT; j_gene: TRBJ1-1; d_gene: NA; v_gene: TRBV27; abundance: NA
CDR3aa: CASGGTGGGGETQYF; CDR3nt: TGTGCCAGCGGGGGGACAGGGGGCGGAGGAGAGACCCAGTACTTC; j_gene: TRBJ2-5; d_gene: TRBD1; v_gene: TRBV2; abundance: NA
CDR3aa: CASSQDLAGRAYGYTF; CDR3nt: TGCGCCAGCAGCCAAGATCTTGCAGGGCGGGCCTATGGCTACACCTTC; j_gene: TRBJ1-2; d_gene: NA; v_gene: TRBV4-3; abundance: NA
CDR3aa: CASSLGLISYEQYF; CDR3nt: TGTGCCAGCAGCTTAGGGCTGATCTCCTACGAGCAGTACTTC; j_gene: TRBJ2-7; d_gene: NA; v_gene: TRBV11-2; abundance: NA
CDR3aa: CAGRQVGYGYTF; CDR3nt: TGTGCCGGCAGACAGGTTGGGTATGGCTACACCTTC; j_gene: TRBJ1-2; d_gene: NA; v_gene: TRBV2; abundance: NA
CDR3aa: CASSLPLTSGSTDTQYF; CDR3nt: TGTGCCAGCAGCTTACCCTTGACTAGCGGAAGCACAGATACGCAGTATTTT; j_gene: TRBJ2-3; d_gene: TRBD2; v_gene: TRBV7-8; abundance: NA
CDR3aa: CASTRDSSYEQYF; CDR3nt: TGTGCCAGCACCCGGGACAGTTCCTACGAGCAGTACTTC; j_gene: TRBJ2-7; d_gene: TRBD1; v_gene: TRBV7-8; abundance: NA
CDR3aa: CSVGLAGTNYGYTF; CDR3nt: TGCAGCGTTGGGTTAGCCGGGACTAACTATGGCTACACCTTC; j_gene: TRBJ1-2; d_gene: NA; v_gene: TRBV29-1; abundance: once
CDR3aa: CASSDPGQVSSYEQYF; CDR3nt: TGTGCCAGCAGTGACCCGGGGCAGGTTTCCTCCTACGAGCAGTACTTC; j_gene: TRBJ2-7; d_gene: NA; v_gene: TRBV6-1; abundance: NA
CDR3aa: CAWNEPVSYEQYF; CDR3nt: TGTGCCTGGAACGAGCCAGTTTCTTACGAGCAGTACTTC; j_gene: TRBJ2-7; d_gene: NA; v_gene: TRBV30; abundance: NA
CDR3aa: CAINVREGARGYTF; CDR3nt: TGTGCCATCAACGTAAGGGAGGGGGCTCGGGGCTACACCTTC; j_gene: TRBJ1-2; d_gene: TRBD1; v_gene: TRBV10-3; abundance: NA
CDR3aa: CATPGTVNQPQHF; CDR3nt: TGTGCCACCCCAGGGACAGTAAATCAGCCCCAGCATTTT; j_gene: TRBJ1-5; d_gene: TRBD1; v_gene: TRBV19; abundance: NA
CDR3aa: CASSEVSHNEQFF; CDR3nt: TGTGCCAGCAGTGAAGTATCCCACAATGAGCAGTTCTTC; j_gene: TRBJ2-1; d_gene: NA; v_gene: TRBV6-1; abundance: NA
CDR3aa: CASSLSRTNEKLFF; CDR3nt: TGTGCCAGCAGCCTTAGTAGGACTAATGAAAAACTGTTTTTT; j_gene: TRBJ1-4; d_gene: NA; v_gene: TRBV7-2; abundance: NA
CDR3aa: CASSWDRAGNTIYF; CDR3nt: TGTGCCAGCAGTTGGGACAGGGCGGGAAACACCATATATTTT; j_gene: TRBJ1-3; d_gene: TRBD1; v_gene: TRBV6-5; abundance: NA
CDR3aa: CASSYSLGDPSPLHF; CDR3nt: TGTGCCAGCAGTTACTCGCTGGGGGACCCTTCACCCCTCCACTTT; j_gene: TRBJ1-6; d_gene: NA; v_gene: TRBV6-5; abundance: NA
CDR3aa: CASSESASTDTQYF; CDR3nt: TGTGCCAGCAGTGAGAGCGCTAGCACAGATACGCAGTATTTT; j_gene: TRBJ2-3; d_gene: NA; v_gene: TRBV6-4; abundance: NA
CDR3aa: CASSQVPTVSSYEQYF; CDR3nt: TGTGCCAGCAGTCAGGTCCCGACAGTTTCCTCCTACGAGCAGTACTTC; j_gene: TRBJ2-7; d_gene: NA; v_gene: TRBV27; abundance: NA
CDR3aa: CASSLYLAGSSYEQYF; CDR3nt: TGTGCCAGCAGCTTATACCTAGCGGGGAGCTCCTACGAGCAGTACTTC; j_gene: TRBJ2-7; d_gene: TRBD2; v_gene: TRBV7-8; abundance: NA
CDR3aa: CASSSIPSSGGDGRETQYF; CDR3nt: TGCGCCAGCAGCTCCATCCCCTCTAGCGGGGGGGACGGTAGAGAGACCCAGTACTTC; j_gene: TRBJ2-5; d_gene: TRBD2; v_gene: TRBV5-1; abundance: NA
CDR3aa: CASRTGIRAFF; CDR3nt: TGTGCCAGCCGGACAGGGATTCGAGCTTTCTTT; j_gene: TRBJ1-1; d_gene: TRBD1; v_gene: TRBV11-2; abundance: NA
CDR3aa: CASRDSMNTEAFF; CDR3nt: TGCGCCAGCCGGGACAGCATGAACACTGAAGCTTTCTTT; j_gene: TRBJ1-1; d_gene: TRBD1; v_gene: TRBV5-1; abundance: NA
CDR3aa: CASRKDRPNQPQHF; CDR3nt: TGTGCCAGCAGAAAGGACAGGCCGAATCAGCCCCAGCATTTT; j_gene: TRBJ1-5; d_gene: TRBD1; v_gene: TRBV6-5; abundance: NA
CDR3aa: CASSLFVGQETQYF; CDR3nt: TGTGCCAGCAGCCTTTTCGTCGGCCAAGAGACCCAGTACTTC; j_gene: TRBJ2-5; d_gene: NA; v_gene: TRBV7-9; abundance: NA
CDR3aa: CASSSGRGLAGTPEQYF; CDR3nt: TGTGCCAGCAGCTCCGGTCGCGGACTAGCGGGGACACCCGAGCAGTACTTC; j_gene: TRBJ2-7; d_gene: TRBD2; v_gene: TRBV7-8; abundance: NA
CDR3aa: CASSLAASYEQYF; CDR3nt: TGCGCCAGCAGCTTAGCCGCTTCCTACGAGCAGTACTTC; j_gene: TRBJ2-7; d_gene: NA; v_gene: TRBV5-1; abundance: NA
CDR3aa: CASTWTSGPTDTQYF; CDR3nt: TGTGCCAGTACTTGGACTAGCGGTCCCACAGATACGCAGTATTTT; j_gene: TRBJ2-3; d_gene: TRBD2; v_gene: TRBV6-5; abundance: NA
CDR3aa: CASSQGGSSEAFF; CDR3nt: TGTGCCAGCAGCCAGGGGGGGAGTTCTGAAGCTTTCTTT; j_gene: TRBJ1-1; d_gene: NA; v_gene: TRBV14; abundance: NA
CDR3aa: CASSQTAGGSPLHF; CDR3nt: TGTGCCAGCAGTCAGACAGCGGGAGGTTCACCCCTCCACTTT; j_gene: TRBJ1-6; d_gene: NA; v_gene: TRBV6-2/TRBV6-3; abundance: NA
CDR3aa: CASSRGLNYGYTF; CDR3nt: TGTGCCAGTAGCAGGGGGCTCAACTATGGCTACACCTTC; j_gene: TRBJ1-2; d_gene: TRBD1; v_gene: TRBV19; abundance: NA